One T cell receptor beta chain is described in this entry. The data are from a study of shared T cell receptors in the human thymus. The method was immunoSEQ multiplex PCR; TCRdb's version includes in-frame clones alone and lacks a portion of them. The table records approximately 730,000 clones, approximately 85% of them present only once. The CDR3 consists of 15 residues. Germline V gene data show CDR1 as LNHDA and CDR2 as SQIVND (reference sequence). Trimming pared 5 bases from V and 5 bases from J, leaving 18 bases between. This same sample was also part of a study on human thymus T cells.

Material for sequencing was thymocytes. The source of this sequence is a girl under three years old with a congenital heart defect. The chain recombines TRBV19 with TRBJ1-1, with D possibly matching TRBD1 (6 bases). The DNA of the CDR3 is TGTGCCAGTAGTGCTTCCGGGACACGGCCTACTGAAGCTTTCTTT. Protein product: CASSASGTRPTEAFF. The whole variable domain, filled in from reference TRBV19 and TRBJ1-1, reads DGGITQSPKYLFRKEGQNVTLSCEQNLNHDAMYWYRQDPGQGLRLIYYSQIVNDFQKGDIAEGYSVSREKKESFPLTVTSAQKNPTAFYLCASSASGTRPTEAFFGQGTRLTVV.